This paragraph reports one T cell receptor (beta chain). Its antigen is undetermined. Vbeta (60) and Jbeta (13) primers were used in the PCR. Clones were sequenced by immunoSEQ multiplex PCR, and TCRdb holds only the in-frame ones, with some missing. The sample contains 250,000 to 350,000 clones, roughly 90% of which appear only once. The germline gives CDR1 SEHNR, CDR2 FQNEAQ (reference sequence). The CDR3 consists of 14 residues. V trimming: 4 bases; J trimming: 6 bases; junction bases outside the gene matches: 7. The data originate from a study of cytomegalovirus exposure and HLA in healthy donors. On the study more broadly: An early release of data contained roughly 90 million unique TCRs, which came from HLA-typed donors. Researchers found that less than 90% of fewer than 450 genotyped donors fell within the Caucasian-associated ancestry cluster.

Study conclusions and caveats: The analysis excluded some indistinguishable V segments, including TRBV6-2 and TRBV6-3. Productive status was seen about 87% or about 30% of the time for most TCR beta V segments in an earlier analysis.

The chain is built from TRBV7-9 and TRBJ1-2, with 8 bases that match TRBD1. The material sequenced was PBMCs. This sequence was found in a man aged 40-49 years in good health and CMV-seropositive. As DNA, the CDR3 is TGTGCCAGCAGCTCGGCCGAGACAGGGGATGGCTACACCTTC. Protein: CASSSAETGDGYTF.